Listed here are 24 T cell receptor beta chains from one sample, sequenced in a study of cytomegalovirus exposure and HLA in healthy donors. This PCR relied on a set of 60 Vbeta primers and 13 Jbeta primers. Repertoires were generated with immunoSEQ multiplex PCR, while TCRdb's copy carries only in-frame clones and drops some. This table has about 86,000 clones, 78% appearing once. Sequenced: PBMCs. Receptors originate from a male donor in good health and CMV-seropositive.

This clone was seen a few times. This sequence joins TRBV29-1 and TRBJ2-7, with 8 positions matching TRBD1. The CDR3 covers 13 residues. Germline CDR1 reads SQVTM; CDR2 reads ANQGSEA. CDR3: CRDFVGRGHEQYF. The CDR3 DNA follows: TGCAGAGACTTCGTTGGCAGGGGGCACGAGCAGTACTTC.

The chain links TRBV9 to TRBJ2-3; 10 bases line up with TRBD2. Losses at the gene ends were 2 bases for V and 6 bases for J; bases not matched to a gene: 6. CDR1 and CDR2 from the germline V gene are SGDLS and YYNGEE. This CDR3 is built from 15 residues. The CDR3 spells CASSVSGREFDTQYF. The CDR3 coding sequence is TGTGCCAGCAGCGTCAGCGGGAGGGAATTTGATACGCAGTATTTT. Supplemented by reference TRBV9 and TRBJ2-3, the full variable domain reads DSGVTQTPKHLITATGQRVTLRCSPRSGDLSVYWYQQSLDQGLQFLIQYYNGEERAKGNILERFSAQQFPDLHSELNLSSLELGDSALYFCASSVSGREFDTQYFGPGTRLTVL.

The chain joins TRBV27 to TRBJ2-2; D is ambiguous. Trimming pared 6 bases from V and 6 bases from J, leaving 8 bases between. The CDR3 is made up of 12 amino acids. Germline V gene lookup returns CDR1 MNHEY and CDR2 SMNVEV (reference sequence). The CDR3 protein is CASRLHPGELFF. The CDR3, as DNA: TGTGCCAGCAGACTGCACCCCGGGGAGCTGTTTTTT.

The rearrangement links TRBV28 to TRBJ2-3, with a tentative D call TRBD2 (6 bases). Trimming pared 2 bases from V and 6 bases from J, leaving 15 bases between. CDR3 length equals 15 residues. Germline V gene sequence: CDR1 MDHEN, CDR2 SYDVKM. The chain's CDR3 is CASSLNLGGEDTQYF. CDR3 sequence (DNA): TGTGCCAGCAGTTTAAATTTGGGGGGAGAGGATACGCAGTATTTT.

The chain carries TRBV18 and TRBJ2-1, with 10 positions matching TRBD1. The J segment lost 5 bases and the V segment lost 4 bases, leaving 8 bases of the junction unmatched. The CDR3 totals 16 residues. The germline V gene encodes CDR1 KGHSH and CDR2 LQKENI. This CDR3 is CASSQLGTGVDNEQFF. CDR3 DNA: TGTGCCAGCTCACAACTCGGGACAGGGGTCGACAATGAGCAGTTCTTC.

This sequence joins TRBV6-1 and TRBJ1-5, with D possibly being TRBD1 (6 bases). The germline V gene encodes CDR1 MNHNS and CDR2 SASEGT. This CDR3 contains 19 residues. V dropped 2 bases and J dropped 3 bases, with 23 bases sitting between them. The CDR3 reads CASSESLNIGGGNNQPQHF. CDR3 coding DNA: TGTGCCAGCAGTGAAAGTCTAAATATAGGGGGAGGGAACAATCAGCCCCAGCATTTT.

V gene TRBV25-1 combines with J gene TRBJ2-6; no clear D gene. V lost 4 bases and J 2 bases, leaving 15 bases between the germline ends. Germline CDR1 is MGHDK and CDR2 is SYGVNS. The CDR3 loop spans 17 amino acids. The CDR3 loop is CASSANVSPPGANVLTF. CDR3 sequence (DNA): TGTGCCAGCAGTGCTAACGTGTCCCCCCCTGGGGCCAACGTCCTGACTTTC.

The V gene is TRBV6-1, the J gene TRBJ2-1; D is possibly TRBD2 (6 bases). The V end lost 6 bases, the J end lost 2 bases, and 11 bases lay between the germline ends. The length of the CDR3 is 14 residues. Germline V gene sequence: CDR1 MNHNS, CDR2 SASEGT. The CDR3 loop is CASRIAETYNEQFF. CDR3 DNA sequence: TGTGCCAGCAGGATAGCGGAAACCTACAATGAGCAGTTCTTC.

V gene TRBV28 combines with J gene TRBJ2-7; 12 nucleotides align to TRBD1. V shed 5 bases and J 5 bases; nucleotides not matched to a gene: 13. This CDR3 is built from 17 residues. Germline CDR1 MDHEN, CDR2 SYDVKM. The CDR3 is CASSPLPPGQGAHEQYF. The CDR3 DNA is TGTGCCAGCAGTCCCCTCCCGCCGGGACAGGGGGCACACGAGCAGTACTTC.

The chain couples TRBV19 to TRBJ1-1; a possible D gene is TRBD1 (5 bases). This CDR3 comprises 13 residues. Deletions cut 5 bases from V and 7 bases from J, with 14 bases between. The germline V gene encodes CDR1 LNHDA and CDR2 SQIVND (reference sequence). The CDR3 DNA sequence: TGTGCCAGTAGTCTTGCGGGACCCCTTGAAGCTTTCTTT. Amino acid sequence: CASSLAGPLEAFF.

V gene TRBV19 combines with J gene TRBJ1-5; D is uncertain. Deletions cut 8 bases from V and 6 bases from J, with 20 bases between. This CDR3 is 15 amino acids long. Germline V gene sequence: CDR1 LNHDA, CDR2 SQIVND (reference sequence). The CDR3 bases are TGTGCCAGTCGGAAAGACACCCCCTCTTTTCAGCCCCAGCATTTT. Translated, it gives CASRKDTPSFQPQHF.

This rearrangement joins TRBV19 to TRBJ1-4, with D maybe TRBD1 (5 bases). The CDR3 has 15 residues. Germline V gene sequence: CDR1 LNHDA, CDR2 SQIVND (reference sequence). V was pared by 1 base and J by 5 bases, with 11 bases between. CDR3 in amino acids: CASSIVGQGNEKLFF. CDR3 in DNA: TGTGCCAGTAGTATAGTAGGCCAGGGCAATGAAAAACTGTTTTTT.

CDR3 amino acids: CASSLGGRGTDTQYF. CDR3 DNA: TGCGCCAGCAGCTTGGGCGGGAGAGGCACAGATACGCAGTATTTT. This chain uses TRBV5-1 with TRBJ2-3, with 7 bases aligning to TRBD2. CDR1 is SGHRS, CDR2 YFSETQ, per germline. Unmatched junction bases numbered 2, after V lost 0 bases and J lost 1 base. The CDR3 is 15 amino acids.

This clone was observed a single time. The chain uses TRBV4-2 and TRBJ2-7; TRBD2 matches 7 bases. The CDR3 has 15 residues. The germline CDR1 and CDR2 sequences are LGHNA and YNFKEQ. Trimming at V came to 4 bases and at J to 5 bases, leaving 11 bases not matched to a gene. Here the CDR3 reads CASSPGRGGLDEQYF. In nucleotides, the CDR3 is TGTGCCAGCAGCCCGGGACGGGGAGGGCTCGACGAGCAGTACTTC.

V gene TRBV19 combines with J gene TRBJ2-2; D gene ambiguous. The CDR3 covers 15 residues. CDR1 and CDR2 from the germline V gene are LNHDA and SQIVND (reference sequence). V was clipped by 3 bases and J by 1 base, with 9 bases between them. The DNA for the CDR3 is TGTGCCAGTAGTATCTCGGTTGTGAACACCGGGGAGCTGTTTTTT. It codes for CASSISVVNTGELFF. The whole variable domain, remainder taken from reference TRBV19 and TRBJ2-2, is DGGITQSPKYLFRKEGQNVTLSCEQNLNHDAMYWYRQDPGQGLRLIYYSQIVNDFQKGDIAEGYSVSREKKESFPLTVTSAQKNPTAFYLCASSISVVNTGELFFGEGSRLTVL.

V and J are TRBV11-2 and TRBJ2-7; D gene unclear. V dropped 5 bases and J dropped 3 bases, with 17 bases sitting between them. This CDR3 has 15 residues. Germline CDR1 reads SGHAT; CDR2 reads FQNNGV. The CDR3 DNA reads TGTGCCAGCAGCCCCCGAGCCACGGGTAACTACGAGCAGTACTTC. Translating it yields CASSPRATGNYEQYF. Complete variable domain (other parts from reference TRBV11-2 and TRBJ2-7): EAGVAQSPRYKIIEKRQSVAFWCNPISGHATLYWYQQILGQGPKLLIQFQNNGVVDDSQLPKDRFSAERLKGVDSTLKIQPAKLEDSAVYLCASSPRATGNYEQYFGPGTRLTVT.

The chain is built from TRBV27 and TRBJ2-5, with D perhaps TRBD1 (7 bases). V dropped 2 bases and J dropped 1 base, with 11 bases sitting between them. The CDR3 totals 15 residues. Germline-derived CDR1 and CDR2 are MNHEY and SMNVEV (reference sequence). CDR3 sequence (DNA): TGTGCCAGCAGTTTAGTCCAGGGGGGCCAAGAGACCCAGTACTTC. Protein: CASSLVQGGQETQYF.

This clone was seen a few times. V usage is TRBV6-6 and J usage is TRBJ2-7, with 10 bases lining up with TRBD1. Trimming at V came to 7 bases and at J to 2 bases, leaving 5 bases not matched to a gene. Looked up from germline, CDR1 is MNHNY and CDR2 is SVGAGI (reference sequence). The CDR3 extends over 14 amino acids. CDR3 nucleotide sequence: TGTGCCAGCAAGGGACAGGGGCTACCCTACGAGCAGTACTTC. Translation: CASKGQGLPYEQYF.

The chain has TRBV15 and TRBJ1-2; 9 bases agree with TRBD1. Germline V CDR1 and CDR2: LNHNV, YYDKDF (reference sequence). The CDR3 extends over 15 amino acids. The V segment lost 2 bases and the J segment 8 bases; nucleotides outside the gene matches: 9. The CDR3 sequence is CATSRTADRGEGYTF. The CDR3 DNA reads as TGTGCCACCAGCAGAACAGCGGACAGGGGAGAGGGCTACACCTTC.

The chain couples TRBV6-5 to TRBJ1-2; D is undetermined. The CDR3 runs to 13 residues. Germline CDR1 is MNHEY and CDR2 is SVGAGI. The ends were cut back, 4 bases at V and 0 bases at J, with 6 bases in the middle. CDR3 sequence (DNA): TGTGCCAGCAGTTTAACAGCTAACTATGGCTACACCTTC. Amino acids: CASSLTANYGYTF.

This clone was found a few times. The rearrangement links TRBV28 to TRBJ2-7; TRBD1 matches at 9 bases. The germline V gene encodes CDR1 MDHEN and CDR2 SYDVKM. Trimming cost V 7 bases and J 6 bases; bases outside gene matches: 13. The CDR3 extends over 15 amino acids. In DNA form, the CDR3 reads TGTGCCAGCACCACGGGGGGACAGGGTGGTAGCGAGCAGTACTTC. It specifies CASTTGGQGGSEQYF.

The chain employs TRBV4-2 and TRBJ2-7, with 7 bases matching TRBD2. Germline values: CDR1 LGHNA, CDR2 YNFKEQ. V was pared by 0 bases and J by 3 bases, with 17 bases of the junction left unmatched. CDR3 length: 19 residues. The chain's CDR3 is CASSQDRVVSGASYYEQYF. Written as DNA, the CDR3 is TGTGCCAGCAGCCAAGATCGTGTTGTGAGCGGGGCTTCATACTACGAGCAGTACTTC.

This rearrangement joins TRBV6-4 to TRBJ2-2, with TRBD1 matching 7 bases. The CDR3 is made up of 14 amino acids. The V segment lost 4 bases and the J segment 2 bases; nucleotides outside the gene matches: 1. Germline CDR1 and CDR2: MRHNA and SNTAGT. CDR3 in amino acids: CASSGTGNTGELFF. CDR3 coding DNA: TGTGCCAGCAGTGGGACAGGAAACACCGGGGAGCTGTTTTTT.

The V and J genes are TRBV6-5 and TRBJ1-2; TRBD1 agrees at 11 bases. Germline CDR1 and CDR2: MNHEY and SVGAGI. This CDR3 region has 14 residues. The junction had 7 bases not matched to a gene; V was cut back by 6 bases and J by 7 bases. CDR3 sequence reads: CASRRGQGVGGYTF. Written as DNA, the CDR3 is TGTGCCAGCAGAAGGGGACAGGGGGTAGGTGGCTACACCTTC.